The T cell receptor (beta chain) under discussion was sequenced for a study of cytomegalovirus exposure and HLA in healthy donors. Study-level findings and limits: A list of about 160 TCR beta chains associated with cytomegalovirus was given.

Germline values: CDR1 LGHNA, CDR2 YNFKEQ. Losses at the gene ends were 0 bases for V and 4 bases for J; bases not matched to a gene: 4. This CDR3 spans 16 amino acids. The PCR used 60 Vbeta and 13 Jbeta primers. The method was immunoSEQ multiplex PCR; TCRdb's version includes in-frame clones alone and lacks a portion of them. Its table lists roughly 65,000 clones. Turning to this clone: Its antigen is still unknown.

Sequencing was carried out using PBMCs. J is TRBJ2-5 and V is TRBV4-2; 11 nucleotides match TRBD2. The TCR was taken from a boy between 5 and 17 years old in good health and CMV-seronegative. CDR3 in DNA: TGTGCCAGCAGCCAAGAGTTAGCGGGGGGGCGAGAGACCCAGTACTTC. Translated, it gives CASSQELAGGRETQYF.